This TCR beta chain was retrieved from a study of vaccination and CD4 T cells after COVID-19. Points from the study as a whole: Convalescent patients saw a median 86.3% of their reactive clones show up only after vaccination.

Of note for this clonotype: The target antigen is unknown.

Treatment denoted: approximately nine-day PBMC culture with coronavirus spike peptide pools or control peptides (ViraFEST assay). Harvesting of the unexposed donor's CD4+ T cells predated the COVID-19 pandemic (2011-2018). The study sequenced cultured CD4+ T cell DNA using the Oncomine TCR Beta short-read assay. It was from cultured CD4+ T cells that genomic DNA was extracted. One entry per CDR3 protein results from TCRdb running MiXCR on the PCR reads. The table lists 9,500 or so distinct CDR3 sequences, about 35% of them singletons. The CDR3 has 13 amino acids. Trimming removed 6 bases from V and 6 bases from J, with 9 bases in between. The V gene's germline CDR1 is MDHEN and CDR2 SYDVKM.

This clonotype was sampled from a human donor in good health. The sample taken for sequencing was CD4+ T cells from blood, cultured in vitro. The chain uses TRBV28 and TRBJ1-6; D gene unclear. In DNA form, the CDR3 reads TGTGCCAGCAGCCGGGCCCTTAATTCACCCCTCCACTTT. This codes for CASSRALNSPLHF.